The present T cell receptor (beta chain) was sequenced within a study of Graves' ophthalmopathy and Graves' hyperthyroidism. Study at large: Untreated patients at initial diagnosis provided peripheral blood.

Whole-study results and caveats: Stable hyperthyroidism and ophthalmopathy were told apart by a 13-signature model, which achieved roughly 89% sensitivity and roughly 80% specificity.

About this clonotype itself: Its antigen remains unidentified.

TCR beta CDR3 amplification used RNA transcripts. HTBI primers were used in a first-round RT-PCR, which preceded a second-round multiplex PCR. Each CDR3 protein is one row after TCRdb ran MiXCR on the multiplex PCR reads. The table has approximately 380,000 distinct CDR3 sequences, around 21% seen once. Germline V gene sequence: CDR1 MNHEY, CDR2 SVGAGI. V shed 2 bases, J shed 5 bases, and the junction held 5 bases outside the gene matches. The CDR3 totals 14 residues. This chain connects TRBV6-5 to TRBJ1-1; 7 bases fit TRBD1. The sequence was obtained from a woman aged 18-29 years with stable Graves' hyperthyroidism. Sequences were obtained from peripheral blood. CDR3 sequence reads: CASSYQGGRTEAFF. The DNA for the CDR3 is TGTGCCAGCAGTTACCAGGGGGGGCGGACTGAAGCTTTCTTT.